This is a list of T cell receptor beta chains from one sample in a study of graft-versus-host responses after intestinal transplantation. Sequenced by immunoSEQ multiplex PCR; TCRdb stores in-frame clones only, minus some. The table has over 65,000 clones, 92% seen once. Sequenced material: PBMCs, taken 98 days after intestinal transplantation. These TCRs come from a human patient who received an intestinal transplant, so some T cells may come from the graft donor. The CDR3 runs from the conserved cysteine through the conserved F or W. The D gene is left open where the match is weak. Only some rows state a clone size, as once, few, many or a class for expanded clones.

v_gene	j_gene	d_gene	abundance	CDR3aa	CDR3nt
TRBV19	TRBJ2-1	TRBD2	once	CASSMTSDNDEQFF	TGTGCCAGTAGTATGACTAGCGATAATGATGAGCAGTTCTTC
TRBV11-2	TRBJ2-3	.	.	CASSLGIGGTDTQYF	TGTGCCAGCAGCTTAGGAATAGGGGGCACAGATACGCAGTATTTT
TRBV5-1	TRBJ2-1	TRBD2	.	CASSLGAGEWYNEQFF	TGCGCCAGCAGCTTGGGGGCGGGAGAGTGGTACAATGAGCAGTTCTTC
TRBV9	TRBJ1-2	.	.	CASSPRDGGFYGYTF	TGTGCCAGCAGCCCCCGGGACGGCGGATTTTATGGCTACACCTTC
TRBV28	TRBJ2-5	.	.	CASSLNRVSETQYF	TGTGCCAGCAGTTTGAACAGGGTCAGTGAGACCCAGTACTTC
TRBV7-9	TRBJ1-6	.	.	CASSLEGSRRDSPLHF	TGTGCCAGCAGCTTAGAAGGAAGCAGGAGGGATTCACCCCTCCACTTT
TRBV25-1	TRBJ2-1	.	.	CASSESKGYNEQFF	TGTGCCAGCAGTGAAAGTAAAGGTTACAATGAGCAGTTCTTC
TRBV19	TRBJ2-7	TRBD1	.	CASSDGTGAYEQYF	TGTGCCAGTAGCGACGGGACAGGGGCCTACGAGCAGTACTTC
TRBV6-1	TRBJ1-1	.	.	CASGWRGPNTEAFF	TGTGCCAGCGGCTGGAGAGGGCCTAACACTGAAGCTTTCTTT
TRBV10-1	TRBJ2-7	.	few	CASSVGTSSYEQYF	TGCGCCAGCAGTGTCGGGACAAGCTCCTACGAGCAGTACTTC
TRBV2	TRBJ2-3	.	.	CASSPQGLHPGDTQYF	TGTGCCAGCAGTCCCCAGGGACTCCACCCGGGGGATACGCAGTATTTT
TRBV10-3	TRBJ2-1	TRBD2	once	CAISALAGGFNEQFF	TGTGCCATCAGCGCACTAGCGGGAGGTTTTAATGAGCAGTTCTTC
TRBV15	TRBJ2-3	.	.	CATSRDSASTDTQYF	TGTGCCACCAGCAGAGATTCGGCTAGCACAGATACGCAGTATTTT
TRBV19	TRBJ1-4	TRBD1	.	CARPRQGATNEKLFF	TGTGCCAGGCCCCGACAGGGGGCTACTAATGAAAAACTGTTTTTT
TRBV28	TRBJ2-1	.	.	CASSAVGPSYNEQFF	TGTGCCAGCAGTGCCGTGGGACCCTCCTACAATGAGCAGTTCTTC
TRBV27	TRBJ2-7	.	.	CASSWAGQYEQYF	TGTGCCAGCAGTTGGGCAGGGCAGTACGAGCAGTACTTC
TRBV7-6	TRBJ1-2	TRBD1	.	CASSFTGDYGYTF	TGTGCCAGCAGCTTCACAGGGGACTATGGCTACACCTTC
TRBV6-5	TRBJ2-1	TRBD2	.	CASSYSGGGYNEQFF	TGTGCCAGCAGTTACTCGGGCGGGGGGTACAATGAGCAGTTCTTC
TRBV7-6	TRBJ2-5	TRBD2	.	CASSPTTGGRETQYF	TGTGCCAGCAGCCCTACGACGGGAGGTAGGGAGACCCAGTACTTC
TRBV5-4	TRBJ2-7	.	.	CASRDRDFPLEQYF	TGTGCCAGCCGCGACCGGGACTTCCCCCTCGAGCAGTACTTC
TRBV6-5	TRBJ1-1	TRBD1	.	CASNGDSPNTEAFF	TGTGCCAGCAATGGGGACAGCCCGAACACTGAAGCTTTCTTT
TRBV5-1	TRBJ2-1	TRBD1	.	CASSHFRGQPVNEQFF	TGCGCCAGCAGCCACTTCCGGGGACAGCCTGTAAATGAGCAGTTCTTC
TRBV5-1	TRBJ2-7	TRBD1	.	CASSLGRTGSYEQYF	TGCGCCAGCAGCTTGGGGAGGACAGGGTCCTACGAGCAGTACTTC
TRBV6-6	TRBJ1-1	.	once	CASSYSIGRAFF	TGTGCCAGCAGTTACTCTATTGGGCGTGCTTTCTTT
TRBV29-1	TRBJ1-4	.	.	CSVEDVGSEKLFF	TGCAGCGTTGAAGATGTCGGCTCCGAAAAACTGTTTTTT
TRBV5-1	TRBJ2-1	TRBD1	few	CASSLGDRGTNEQFF	TGCGCCAGCAGCTTGGGGGACAGGGGAACGAATGAGCAGTTCTTC
TRBV5-5	TRBJ1-3	.	.	CASSLGASNSGNTIYF	TGTGCCAGCAGCTTGGGGGCCAGCAACTCTGGAAACACCATATATTTT
TRBV19	TRBJ1-2	TRBD1	.	CASILVFKTGGSYGYTF	TGTGCCAGTATCCTAGTATTTAAGACAGGGGGGAGCTATGGCTACACCTTC
TRBV9	TRBJ2-7	.	.	CASNLDTPGRGGKAYEQYF	TGTGCCAGCAACCTTGACACCCCCGGCAGGGGGGGGAAGGCCTACGAGCAGTACTTC
TRBV29-1	TRBJ2-7	TRBD1	.	CSVETGVAYEQYF	TGCAGCGTAGAGACAGGGGTAGCCTACGAGCAGTACTTC
TRBV19	TRBJ1-2	.	.	CASSMGDTVRGYGYTF	TGTGCCAGTAGTATGGGGGACACGGTCCGGGGCTATGGCTACACCTTC
TRBV6-5	TRBJ1-1	TRBD1	.	CASSSRTGGTTEAFF	TGTGCCAGCAGTTCAAGGACAGGGGGCACCACTGAAGCTTTCTTT
TRBV10-2	TRBJ2-2	TRBD1	.	CASRADRDRGTGELFF	TGCGCCAGCAGGGCCGACCGAGACAGGGGCACCGGGGAGCTGTTTTTT
TRBV12-5	TRBJ1-1	.	.	CASGLGQGLATEAFF	TGTGCTAGTGGTTTGGGGCAGGGTTTGGCCACTGAAGCTTTCTTT
TRBV5-1	TRBJ2-7	.	.	CASSLSGAEQYF	TGCGCCAGCAGCTTGTCCGGCGCCGAGCAGTACTTC
TRBV7-8	TRBJ2-7	.	.	CASSLSQFYEQYF	TGTGCCAGCAGCTTGTCACAGTTCTACGAGCAGTACTTC
TRBV21-1	TRBJ2-5	.	.	CASSKDRGQETQYF	TGTGCCAGCAGCAAGGACAGGGGGCAAGAGACCCAGTACTTC
TRBV28	TRBJ2-3	.	.	CASSPAGSTDTQYF	TGTGCCAGCAGCCCGGCAGGGAGCACAGATACGCAGTATTTT
TRBV5-1	TRBJ2-4	TRBD1	.	CASSRSTGTGFNIQYF	TGCGCCAGCAGCCGCTCAACCGGGACAGGGTTTAACATTCAGTACTTC
TRBV6-6	TRBJ1-3	.	few	CASSYRGAGNTIYF	TGTGCCAGCAGTTACAGGGGGGCCGGAAACACCATATATTTT
TRBV5-6	TRBJ2-5	.	.	CASRQDTRKETQYF	TGTGCCAGCAGACAAGACACCCGAAAAGAGACCCAGTACTTC
TRBV9	TRBJ2-7	.	.	CASSVGPGRHEQYF	TGTGCCAGCAGCGTAGGGCCAGGGAGGCACGAGCAGTACTTC
TRBV7-4	TRBJ2-1	.	.	CASSLSARETYNEQFF	TGTGCCAGCAGCTTATCCGCTAGGGAAACTTACAATGAGCAGTTCTTC
TRBV27	TRBJ2-7	TRBD2	once	CASSLSTSGSYEQYF	TGTGCCAGCAGTTTATCTACTAGCGGCTCCTACGAGCAGTACTTC
TRBV29-1	TRBJ1-2	.	.	CSVGGGVYGYTF	TGCAGCGTTGGAGGAGGGGTCTATGGCTACACCTTC
TRBV28	TRBJ2-3	.	.	CASSLGLSTDTQYF	TGTGCCAGCAGTCTCGGACTCAGCACAGATACGCAGTATTTT